Listed here is a single T cell receptor (beta chain). This sample is drawn from a study of T-cell reconstitution after alpha-beta-depleted transplantation in children. This sample's TCRbeta library carried unique molecular identifier barcodes. TCRdb called the PCR reads again in MiXCR, with one record for every CDR3 protein. The data show 640,000 or so distinct CDR3 sequences, over 15% seen once. The sequencing used PBMCs from the stem cell graft donor, collected from the stem cell graft. This receptor was taken from a human donor who donated a stem cell graft to a child with acute myeloid leukemia.

The CDR3: CASSPPADEQYF. CDR3 in DNA: TGTGCCAGCTCACCTCCCGCGGACGAGCAGTACTTC. J is TRBJ2-7 and V is TRBV18; D gene unclear. Germline lookup yields CDR1 KGHSH and CDR2 LQKENI. V was pared by 3 bases and J by 5 bases, with 8 bases between. The CDR3 runs 12 residues.